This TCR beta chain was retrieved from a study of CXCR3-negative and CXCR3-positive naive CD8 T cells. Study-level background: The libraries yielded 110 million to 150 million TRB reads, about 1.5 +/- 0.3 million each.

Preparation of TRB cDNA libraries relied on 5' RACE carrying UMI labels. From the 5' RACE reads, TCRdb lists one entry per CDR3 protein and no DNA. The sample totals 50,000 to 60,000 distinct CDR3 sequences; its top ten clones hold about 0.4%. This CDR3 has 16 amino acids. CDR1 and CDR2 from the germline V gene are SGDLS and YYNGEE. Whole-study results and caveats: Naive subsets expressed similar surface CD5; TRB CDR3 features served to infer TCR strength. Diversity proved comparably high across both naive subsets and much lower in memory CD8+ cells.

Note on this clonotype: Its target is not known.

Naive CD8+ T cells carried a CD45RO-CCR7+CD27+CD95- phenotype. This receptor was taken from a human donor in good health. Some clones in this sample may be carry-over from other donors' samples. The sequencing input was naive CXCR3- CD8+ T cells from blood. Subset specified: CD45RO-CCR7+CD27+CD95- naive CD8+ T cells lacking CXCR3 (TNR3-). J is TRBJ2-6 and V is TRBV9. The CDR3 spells CASSVARDSGANVLTF.